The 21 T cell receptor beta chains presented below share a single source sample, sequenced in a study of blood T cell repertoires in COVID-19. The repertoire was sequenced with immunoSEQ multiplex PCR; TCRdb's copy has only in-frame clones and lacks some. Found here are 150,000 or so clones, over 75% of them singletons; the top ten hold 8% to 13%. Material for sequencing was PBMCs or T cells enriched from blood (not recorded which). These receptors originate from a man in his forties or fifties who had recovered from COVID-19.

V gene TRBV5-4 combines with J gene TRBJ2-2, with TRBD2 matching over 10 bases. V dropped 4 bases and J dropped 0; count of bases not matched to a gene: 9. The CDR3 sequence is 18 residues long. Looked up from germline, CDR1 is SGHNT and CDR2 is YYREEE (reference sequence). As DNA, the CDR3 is TGTGCCAGCAGCCCTAGAGGTAGCGGGAGGCCGAACACCGGGGAGCTGTTTTTT. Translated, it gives CASSPRGSGRPNTGELFF.

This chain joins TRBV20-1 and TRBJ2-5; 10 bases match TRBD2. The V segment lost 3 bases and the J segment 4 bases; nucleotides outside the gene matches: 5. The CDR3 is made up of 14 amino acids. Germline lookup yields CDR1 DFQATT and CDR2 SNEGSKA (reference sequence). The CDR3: CSASHLAGVETQYF. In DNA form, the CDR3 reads TGCAGTGCTAGTCACCTAGCGGGAGTAGAGACCCAGTACTTC.

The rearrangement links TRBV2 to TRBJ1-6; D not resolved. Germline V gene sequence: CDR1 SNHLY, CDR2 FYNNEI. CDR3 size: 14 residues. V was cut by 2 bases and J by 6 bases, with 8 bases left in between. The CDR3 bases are TGTGCCAGCAGTGAACGTCAGGCTAATTCACCCCTCCACTTT. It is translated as CASSERQANSPLHF.

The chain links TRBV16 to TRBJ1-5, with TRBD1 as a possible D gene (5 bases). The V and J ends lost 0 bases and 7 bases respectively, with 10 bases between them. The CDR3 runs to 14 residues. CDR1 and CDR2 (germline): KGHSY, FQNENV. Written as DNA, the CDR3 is TGTGCCAGCAGCCAATCGTCAGGGATCCAGCCCCAGCATTTT. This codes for CASSQSSGIQPQHF.

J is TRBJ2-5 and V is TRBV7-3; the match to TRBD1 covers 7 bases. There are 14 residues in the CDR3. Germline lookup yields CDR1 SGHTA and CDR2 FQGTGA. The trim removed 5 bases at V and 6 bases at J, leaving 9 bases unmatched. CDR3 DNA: TGTGCCAGCAGCCCAGGGGGTGAATGGAAGACCCAGTACTTC. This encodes CASSPGGEWKTQYF.

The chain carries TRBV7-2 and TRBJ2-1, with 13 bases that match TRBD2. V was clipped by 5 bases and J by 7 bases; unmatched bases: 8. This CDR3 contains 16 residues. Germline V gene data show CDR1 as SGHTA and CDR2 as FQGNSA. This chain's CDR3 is CASSVRTSGRTNEQFF. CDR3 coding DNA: TGTGCCAGCAGCGTCCGGACTAGCGGGAGAACAAATGAGCAGTTCTTC.

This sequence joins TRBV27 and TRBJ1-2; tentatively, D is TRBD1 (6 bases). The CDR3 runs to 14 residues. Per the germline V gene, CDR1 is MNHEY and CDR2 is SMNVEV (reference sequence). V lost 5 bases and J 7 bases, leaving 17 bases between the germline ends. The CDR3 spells CASSPTAGAGGYTF. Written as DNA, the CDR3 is TGTGCCAGCAGTCCCACAGCAGGGGCGGGTGGCTACACCTTC.

This CDR3 reads CASTPQAGETQYF. The CDR3, as DNA: TGTGCCAGCACCCCCCAAGCGGGCGAAACGCAGTACTTC. The chain is built from TRBV3-1 (or the pseudogene TRBV3-2) and TRBJ2-7, with a tentative D call TRBD2 (6 bases). The germline V gene has CDR1 LGHDT and CDR2 YNNKEL (reference sequence). The V gene lost 7 bases and the J gene lost 9 bases, with 19 bases spanning the gap. The CDR3 loop spans 13 amino acids.

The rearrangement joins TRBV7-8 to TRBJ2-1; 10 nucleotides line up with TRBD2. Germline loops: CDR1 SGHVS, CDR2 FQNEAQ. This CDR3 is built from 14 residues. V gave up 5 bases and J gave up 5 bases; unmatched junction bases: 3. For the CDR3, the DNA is TGTGCCAGCAGCCCCGGACTAGCGGACAATGAGCAGTTCTTC. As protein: CASSPGLADNEQFF.

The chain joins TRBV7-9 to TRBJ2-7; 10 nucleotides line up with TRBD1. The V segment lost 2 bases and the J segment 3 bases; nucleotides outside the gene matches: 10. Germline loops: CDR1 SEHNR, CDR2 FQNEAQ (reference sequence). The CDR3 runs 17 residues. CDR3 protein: CASSLKILGTGDYEQYF. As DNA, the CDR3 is TGTGCCAGCAGCTTAAAGATCCTCGGGACAGGGGACTACGAGCAGTACTTC.

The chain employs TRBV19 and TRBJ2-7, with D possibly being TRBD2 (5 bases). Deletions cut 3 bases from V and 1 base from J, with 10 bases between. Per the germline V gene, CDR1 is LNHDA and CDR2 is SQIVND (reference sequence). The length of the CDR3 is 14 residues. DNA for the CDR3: TGTGCCAGTAGTATCGCTATAGCGTCCTACGAGCAGTACTTC. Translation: CASSIAIASYEQYF.

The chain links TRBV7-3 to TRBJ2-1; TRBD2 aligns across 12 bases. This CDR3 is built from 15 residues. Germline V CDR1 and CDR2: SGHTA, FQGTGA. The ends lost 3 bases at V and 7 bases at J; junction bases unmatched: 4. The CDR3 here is CASSFASGGVNEQFF. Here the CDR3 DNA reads TGTGCCAGCAGCTTCGCTAGCGGGGGGGTAAATGAGCAGTTCTTC.

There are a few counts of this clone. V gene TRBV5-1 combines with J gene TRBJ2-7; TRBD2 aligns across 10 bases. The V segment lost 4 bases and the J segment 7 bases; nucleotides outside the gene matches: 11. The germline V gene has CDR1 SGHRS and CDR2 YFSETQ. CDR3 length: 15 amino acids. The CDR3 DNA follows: TGCGCCAGCAGCACCCGGACTAGCGGAGTGGGTGAGCAGTACTTC. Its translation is CASSTRTSGVGEQYF.

The CDR3 loop is CASSDSYTGGGNEQFF. The CDR3 DNA sequence: TGTGCCAGCAGTGATTCATACACGGGAGGGGGTAATGAGCAGTTCTTC. The chain combines TRBV6-4 with TRBJ2-1, with 8 bases identical to TRBD2. The CDR3 length is 16 residues. Trimming at V came to 3 bases and at J to 7 bases, leaving 11 bases not matched to a gene. Germline V gene data show CDR1 as MRHNA and CDR2 as SNTAGT.

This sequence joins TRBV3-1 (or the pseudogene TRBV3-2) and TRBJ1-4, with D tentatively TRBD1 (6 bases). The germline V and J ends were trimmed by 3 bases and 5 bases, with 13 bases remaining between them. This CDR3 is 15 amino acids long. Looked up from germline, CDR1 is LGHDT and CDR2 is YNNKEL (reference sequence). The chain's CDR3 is CASSHSGQGNEKLFF. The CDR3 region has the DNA TGTGCCAGCAGCCATTCGGGACAAGGGAATGAAAAACTGTTTTTT.

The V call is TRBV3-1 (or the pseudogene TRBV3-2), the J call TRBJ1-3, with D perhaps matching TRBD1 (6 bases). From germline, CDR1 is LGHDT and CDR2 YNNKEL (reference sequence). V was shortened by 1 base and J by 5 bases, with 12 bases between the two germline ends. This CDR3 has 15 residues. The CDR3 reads CASSQGVGARNTIYF. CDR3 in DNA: TGTGCCAGCAGCCAAGGTGTGGGGGCGAGAAACACCATATATTTT.

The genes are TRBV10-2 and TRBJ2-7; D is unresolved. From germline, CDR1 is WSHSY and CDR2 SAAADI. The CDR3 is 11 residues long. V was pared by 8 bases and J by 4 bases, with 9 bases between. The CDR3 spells CASATEYEQYF. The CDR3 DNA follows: TGCGCCAGCGCAACCGAGTACGAGCAGTACTTC.

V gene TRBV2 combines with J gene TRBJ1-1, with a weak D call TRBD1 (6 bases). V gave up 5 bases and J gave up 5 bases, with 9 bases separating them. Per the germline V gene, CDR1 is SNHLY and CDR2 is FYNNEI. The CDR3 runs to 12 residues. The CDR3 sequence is CASSFQGTEAFF. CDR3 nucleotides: TGTGCCAGCAGTTTCCAGGGGACTGAAGCTTTCTTT. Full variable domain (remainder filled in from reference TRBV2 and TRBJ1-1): EPEVTQTPSHQVTQMGQEVILRCVPISNHLYFYWYRQILGQKVEFLVSFYNNEISEKSEIFDDQFSVERPDGSNFTLKIRSTKLEDSAMYFCASSFQGTEAFFGQGTRLTVV.

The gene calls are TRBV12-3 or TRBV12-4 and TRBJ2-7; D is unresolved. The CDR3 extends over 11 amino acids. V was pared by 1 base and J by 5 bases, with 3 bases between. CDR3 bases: TGTGCCAGCAGTTTAGGGCACGAGCAGTACTTC. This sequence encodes CASSLGHEQYF.

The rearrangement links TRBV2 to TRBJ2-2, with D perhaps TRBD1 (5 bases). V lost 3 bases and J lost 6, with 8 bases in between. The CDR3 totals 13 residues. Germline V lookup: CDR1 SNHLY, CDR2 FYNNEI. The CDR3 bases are TGTGCCAGCAGTGACAGGGCATCCGGGGAGCTGTTTTTT. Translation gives CASSDRASGELFF.

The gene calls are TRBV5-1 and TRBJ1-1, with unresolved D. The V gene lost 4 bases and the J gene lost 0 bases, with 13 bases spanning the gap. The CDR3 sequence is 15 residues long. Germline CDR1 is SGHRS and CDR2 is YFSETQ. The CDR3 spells CASSPGRHMNTEAFF. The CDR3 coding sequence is TGCGCCAGCAGCCCGGGGAGACACATGAACACTGAAGCTTTCTTT.